These 27 T cell receptor beta chains were sequenced from one sample in a study of blood T cell repertoires in COVID-19. Only in-frame clones appear in the TCRdb table, and some are missing; sequencing was by immunoSEQ multiplex PCR. The data hold some 120,000 clones, with 85% to 90% observed a single time. Sequenced material: peripheral blood. These TCRs come from a human donor with acute or convalescent COVID-19. The donor label of this sample is uncertain.

Only one count was recorded for this clone. The chain has TRBV9 and TRBJ2-2; 10 nucleotides line up with TRBD2. The CDR3 spans 21 residues. After removal of 0 bases from V and 4 bases from J, the junction contained 18 bases not matched to a gene. Germline CDR1 reads SGDLS; CDR2 reads YYNGEE. The CDR3 loop is CASSVAPGTLSGRNPTGELFF. CDR3 nucleotide sequence: TGTGCCAGCAGCGTAGCTCCGGGGACACTTAGCGGGAGGAACCCCACCGGGGAGCTGTTTTTT.

The CDR3 protein is CASSYIGVGSPLHF. In nucleotides, the CDR3 is TGTGCCAGCAGTTACATCGGGGTAGGATCACCCCTCCACTTT. The chain recombines TRBV6-5 with TRBJ1-6; no reliable D call. CDR1 is MNHEY and CDR2 is SVGAGI in the germline V gene. V lost 2 bases, J lost 10 bases, and 12 bases lay in between. The CDR3 extends over 14 amino acids.

V is TRBV14 and J is TRBJ1-1; TRBD1 might be the D (6 bases). Trimming pared 1 base from V and 6 bases from J, leaving 18 bases between. CDR3 length equals 16 residues. Germline V lookup: CDR1 SGHDN, CDR2 FVKESK. In nucleotides, the CDR3 is TGTGCCAGCAGCCAAGGTGTTTTGTTGGGGGCTGCTGAAGCTTTCTTT. Its translation: CASSQGVLLGAAEAFF.

A single count supports this clone. As DNA, the CDR3 is TGTGCCATCAGTGAGGGTCGACAGGGAGGCGGTGAGCAGTTCTTC. Translated: CAISEGRQGGGEQFF. This rearrangement joins TRBV10-3 to TRBJ2-1; perhaps TRBD1 as D (7 bases). The CDR3 is 15 residues long. Deletions cut 2 bases from V and 9 bases from J, with 17 bases between. The germline CDR1 and CDR2 sequences are ENHRY and SYGVKD.

This chain uses TRBV6-5 with TRBJ2-5, with 7 bases matching TRBD2. Germline V gene sequence: CDR1 MNHEY, CDR2 SVGAGI. This CDR3 contains 13 residues. Unmatched junction bases numbered 6, after V lost 6 bases and J lost 5 bases. CDR3 DNA: TGTGCCAGCAGAATAGCGGGCGGGGAGACCCAGTACTTC. Protein product: CASRIAGGETQYF.

The V gene is TRBV28, the J gene TRBJ2-7, with no clear D. Germline lookup yields CDR1 MDHEN and CDR2 SYDVKM. V gave up 5 bases and J gave up 2 bases, with 25 bases separating them. CDR3 length equals 18 residues. CDR3 residues: CASSTFTTLQYLAYEQYF. In DNA, the CDR3 is TGTGCCAGCAGTACCTTTACGACGCTACAGTATCTCGCCTACGAGCAGTACTTC.

The V call is TRBV6-6, the J call TRBJ2-5, with D uncertain. The CDR3 runs 12 residues. Looked up from germline, CDR1 is MNHNY and CDR2 is SVGAGI (reference sequence). The V end was cut by 8 bases, the J end by 5 bases, with 12 bases between. For the CDR3, the DNA is TGTGCCAGCGGCAGGTTGTTGGAGACCCAGTACTTC. It encodes CASGRLLETQYF.

This clone was seen only a few times. The V and J genes are TRBV6-5 and TRBJ2-1; maybe TRBD2 (7 bases). Trimming took off 6 bases at V and 12 bases at J, with 21 bases between the two ends. The CDR3 is 14 residues long. Germline CDR1 MNHEY, CDR2 SVGAGI. The CDR3 region is CASSLTFVGGGQFF. CDR3 coding DNA: TGTGCCAGCAGCCTCACCTTTGTAGGGGGGGGGCAGTTCTTC.

As for this clone: Additional DNA sequences in this sample encode the identical CDR3. The rearrangement links TRBV19 to TRBJ2-5; TRBD1 matches at 9 bases. The V and J ends lost 6 bases and 4 bases, in that order; junction bases with no gene match: 6. The CDR3 is made up of 14 amino acids. The germline gives CDR1 LNHDA, CDR2 SQIVND (reference sequence). DNA of the CDR3: TGTGCCAGTAGCTCTGGACAGGGGTTAGAGACCCAGTACTTC. Translated, it gives CASSSGQGLETQYF. Drawing the rest from reference TRBV19 and TRBJ2-5, the complete variable domain is DGGITQSPKYLFRKEGQNVTLSCEQNLNHDAMYWYRQDPGQGLRLIYYSQIVNDFQKGDIAEGYSVSREKKESFPLTVTSAQKNPTAFYLCASSSGQGLETQYFGPGTRLLVL.

The CDR3 protein is CSASFDSGINYEQYF. The CDR3 DNA follows: TGCAGTGCTAGTTTTGATAGCGGGATTAACTACGAGCAGTACTTC. The chain carries TRBV20-1 and TRBJ2-7; 8 positions match TRBD2. This CDR3 has 15 residues. In germline, CDR1 is DFQATT, CDR2 SNEGSKA (reference sequence). V lost 3 bases to trimming and J lost 3 bases; unmatched junction nucleotides: 10.

V is TRBV7-6 and J is TRBJ2-7; 11 nucleotides line up with TRBD2. CDR3 length equals 18 residues. Germline V gene lookup returns CDR1 SGHVS and CDR2 FNYEAQ. V dropped 3 bases and J dropped 1; count of bases not matched to a gene: 11. The CDR3 nucleotides read TGTGCCAGCAGCTTCACCACCCCGACTAGCGGGAAGTCCTACGAGCAGTACTTC. It yields the protein CASSFTTPTSGKSYEQYF.

This rearrangement joins TRBV2 to TRBJ1-5, with a possible D match to TRBD1 (5 bases). V dropped 2 bases and J dropped 2 bases, with 10 bases sitting between them. The germline V gene encodes CDR1 SNHLY and CDR2 FYNNEI. The CDR3 is 15 residues long. CDR3 in DNA: TGTGCCAGCAGTGAACAGGGTGGAGGCAATCAGCCCCAGCATTTT. It encodes CASSEQGGGNQPQHF.

The chain joins TRBV2 to TRBJ2-5, with 8 bases fitting TRBD2. The germline V gene has CDR1 SNHLY and CDR2 FYNNEI. The CDR3 contains 16 residues. V was clipped by 4 bases and J by 5 bases; unmatched bases: 12. CDR3 in DNA: TGTGCCAGCAGTGCCCGCGGAGGGCGGGGGGCGGAGACCCAGTACTTC. Translated, it gives CASSARGGRGAETQYF.

The V gene is TRBV28, the J gene TRBJ1-5; D is ambiguous. The V and J ends lost 3 bases and 4 bases respectively, with 7 bases between them. Germline-derived CDR1 and CDR2 are MDHEN and SYDVKM. The CDR3 covers 13 residues. The CDR3 is CASSFSVNQPQHF. CDR3 in DNA: TGTGCCAGCAGTTTTTCGGTAAATCAGCCCCAGCATTTT.

V is TRBV28 and J is TRBJ1-5, with 10 positions matching TRBD1. CDR1 and CDR2 (germline): MDHEN, SYDVKM. The ends lost 6 bases at V and 6 bases at J; junction bases unmatched: 8. The CDR3 runs 15 residues. The CDR3 DNA is TGTGCCAGCAGCTTGGGACAGGGGAGTGGTCAGCCCCAGCATTTT. It codes for CASSLGQGSGQPQHF.

Details on this clone: Additional DNA sequences in this sample encode the identical CDR3. The genes are TRBV7-3 and TRBJ2-1, with D perhaps matching TRBD2 (7 bases). From germline, CDR1 is SGHTA and CDR2 FQGTGA. Trimming cost V 3 bases and J 7 bases, with 13 bases left between them. The CDR3 totals 14 residues. CDR3: CASSLGGPANEQFF. The CDR3 DNA reads TGTGCCAGCAGCTTGGGGGGGCCGGCGAATGAGCAGTTCTTC.

The J gene is TRBJ2-1, the V gene TRBV27; a possible D gene is TRBD2 (6 bases). The germline gives CDR1 MNHEY, CDR2 SMNVEV (reference sequence). The CDR3 is made up of 15 amino acids. V lost 5 bases and J 5 bases, leaving 16 bases between the germline ends. CDR3 DNA: TGTGCCAGCAGTCGAGGCTGGACTACCAACAATGAGCAGTTCTTC. Its protein is CASSRGWTTNNEQFF.

This clone was counted once. The chain employs TRBV25-1 and TRBJ2-5; D ambiguous. This CDR3 is built from 15 residues. Trimming stripped 5 bases from V and 2 bases from J, with 15 bases between. The germline CDR1 and CDR2 sequences are MGHDK and SYGVNS. The CDR3 region has the DNA TGTGCCAGCAGTCCCACTACACCAAAGCAAGAGACCCAGTACTTC. Translating gives CASSPTTPKQETQYF.

Points on this clone: This CDR3 is also generated by other DNA sequences in the sample. The chain is built from TRBV7-2 and TRBJ2-7, with TRBD1 as a possible D gene (6 bases). This CDR3 contains 14 residues. Germline assignment: CDR1 SGHTA and CDR2 FQGNSA. Trimming removed 2 bases from V and 0 bases from J, with 8 bases in between. The CDR3 loop reads CASSLQGSSYEQYF. CDR3 bases: TGTGCCAGCAGCTTACAGGGGAGCTCCTACGAGCAGTACTTC.

This clone occurred a few times. This sequence joins TRBV27 and TRBJ2-1, with TRBD2 identical over 7 bases. Germline trimming cut 3 bases from V and 0 bases from J; bases unmatched to any gene: 5. Germline CDR1 and CDR2: MNHEY and SMNVEV (reference sequence). This CDR3 is 16 amino acids long. Written as DNA, the CDR3 is TGTGCCAGCAGTTTTGGGGGGAGGGTCTCCTACAATGAGCAGTTCTTC. It yields the protein CASSFGGRVSYNEQFF.

The rearrangement joins TRBV10-3 to TRBJ2-7; 10 bases map to TRBD2. The CDR3 is made up of 15 amino acids. Germline trimming cut 3 bases from V and 3 bases from J; bases unmatched to any gene: 5. Germline assignment: CDR1 ENHRY and CDR2 SYGVKD. The CDR3 DNA reads as TGTGCCATCAGTGACACTAGCGGGGATTTCTACGAGCAGTACTTC. Its protein is CAISDTSGDFYEQYF.

The V gene is TRBV27, the J gene TRBJ2-2; TRBD2 matches at 7 bases. With 6 bases clipped from V and 1 base from J, the junction kept 5 bases outside the gene matches. This CDR3 has 15 amino acids. CDR1 is MNHEY, CDR2 SMNVEV, per germline (reference sequence). CDR3 in amino acids: CASRNGLENTGELFF. The CDR3 DNA is TGTGCCAGCAGAAACGGACTAGAGAACACCGGGGAGCTGTTTTTT.

The genes are TRBV4-3 and TRBJ1-2; 8 nucleotides line up with TRBD1. Per germline, CDR1 LGHNA and CDR2 YSLEER. V trimming: 0 bases; J trimming: 8 bases; junction bases outside the gene matches: 2. The CDR3 sequence is 13 residues long. CDR3 nucleotides: TGCGCCAGCAGCCAAGATCGGGACAGGGGCTACACCTTC. Residues: CASSQDRDRGYTF.

The chain joins TRBV27 to TRBJ2-5; the D gene is possibly TRBD2 (5 bases). The CDR3 is made up of 13 amino acids. V lost 6 bases and J lost 4, with 12 bases in between. In germline, CDR1 is MNHEY, CDR2 SMNVEV (reference sequence). The CDR3: CASRTGSGETQYF. Written as DNA, the CDR3 is TGTGCCAGCAGAACGGGGTCGGGAGAGACCCAGTACTTC.

The rearrangement links TRBV6-2 or TRBV6-3 to TRBJ2-1; TRBD1 agrees at 10 bases. Germline values: CDR1 MNHEY, CDR2 SVGEGT. V shed 0 bases and J 8 bases; nucleotides not matched to a gene: 7. There are 16 residues in the CDR3. In nucleotides, the CDR3 is TGTGCCAGCAGTTACTCGACGGGACAGGGGTTACATGAGCAGTTCTTC. Amino acids: CASSYSTGQGLHEQFF.

J is TRBJ2-5 and V is TRBV5-1; tentatively, D is TRBD1 (5 bases). The length of the CDR3 is 16 residues. V gave up 1 base and J gave up 3 bases, with 16 bases separating them. CDR1 and CDR2 from the germline V gene are SGHRS and YFSETQ. The CDR3 DNA sequence: TGCGCCAGCAGCTTGTTCGGAACAGGAGAAAAAGAGACCCAGTACTTC. This translates into CASSLFGTGEKETQYF.

The rearrangement joins TRBV28 to TRBJ1-2, with TRBD1 matching 7 bases. This CDR3 is built from 14 residues. Germline CDR1 reads MDHEN; CDR2 reads SYDVKM. The J segment lost 4 bases and the V segment lost 2 bases, leaving 4 bases of the junction unmatched. CDR3 amino acids: CASSLGTVPYGYTF. CDR3 coding DNA: TGTGCCAGCAGTTTAGGGACAGTCCCCTATGGCTACACCTTC.